Given below is one TCR beta chain in context. Germline CDR1 and CDR2: SEHNR and FQNEAQ (reference sequence). Trimming stripped 5 bases from V and 1 base from J, with 11 bases between. The CDR3 sequence is 14 residues long. Second-dose recipients at about 4 or about 12 weeks were treated as one pooled group. Sequenced by immunoSEQ multiplex PCR; TCRdb stores in-frame clones only, minus some. The sample lists roughly 150,000 clones, under 90% occurring once. This entry comes from a study of T cell responses to AZD1222 COVID-19 vaccine. The receptor comes from an adult who received the AZD1222 COVID-19 vaccine. The chain carries TRBV7-9 and TRBJ1-1; tentatively, D is TRBD1 (6 bases). The starting material was peripheral blood, obtained 28 days after the second AZD1222 dose. The CDR3 is CASSEQGKNTEAFF. Written as DNA, the CDR3 is TGTGCCAGCAGCGAACAGGGAAAGAACACTGAAGCTTTCTTT.